A single sample gave rise to the 29 T cell receptor beta chains below, sequenced in a study of blood T cell repertoires in COVID-19. Repertoires were generated with immunoSEQ multiplex PCR, while TCRdb's copy carries only in-frame clones and drops some. The sample lists some 380,000 clones; nearly 90% were seen once. The source material was peripheral blood. The receptors stem from a man in his late teens or twenties with active or convalescent COVID-19.

The gene calls are TRBV6-2 or TRBV6-3 and TRBJ1-5; D gene uncertain. The germline V gene encodes CDR1 MNHEY and CDR2 SVGEGT. The CDR3 is 15 residues long. Between the trimmed V and J ends, which lost 0 bases and 1 base, there was a span of 7 bases. The CDR3 DNA reads TGTGCCAGCAGTTACTCGCACGGGAGCAATCAGCCCCAGCATTTT. Translation gives CASSYSHGSNQPQHF.

This chain uses TRBV9 with TRBJ1-1; D unresolved. The length of the CDR3 is 13 residues. V shed 3 bases and J shed 4 bases, with 10 bases lying between them. Germline-derived CDR1 and CDR2 are SGDLS and YYNGEE. The CDR3 DNA reads as TGTGCCAGCAGCGCCTCCCCCGGCACTGAAGCTTTCTTT. Protein sequence: CASSASPGTEAFF.

The chain has TRBV7-2 and TRBJ2-7, with a weak D call TRBD1 (6 bases). This CDR3 comprises 14 residues. Germline CDR1 SGHTA, CDR2 FQGNSA. Trimming cost V 5 bases and J 3 bases, with 14 bases left between them. CDR3 in DNA: TGTGCCAGCAGCGTGGACAGTTTAATCTACGAGCAGTACTTC. Protein: CASSVDSLIYEQYF. Full variable domain (remainder filled in from reference TRBV7-2 and TRBJ2-7): GAGVSQSPSNKVTEKGKDVELRCDPISGHTALYWYRQSLGQGLEFLIYFQGNSAPDKSGLPSDRFSAERTGGSVSTLTIQRTQQEDSAVYLCASSVDSLIYEQYFGPGTRLTVT.

The V call is TRBV14, the J call TRBJ2-3; TRBD1 aligns across 8 bases. Germline lookup yields CDR1 SGHDN and CDR2 FVKESK. J lost 8 bases, V lost 0 bases, and 4 bases had no gene match. The CDR3 consists of 14 residues. CDR3 nucleotides: TGTGCCAGCAGCCAAGACAGACAGGGGCGTACGCAGTATTTT. Protein sequence: CASSQDRQGRTQYF.

Remarks on this clone: At one end, the junction sequence differs from germline, possibly due to a read error. The chain is built from TRBV24-1 and TRBJ2-1; unclear D gene. The CDR3 is 12 amino acids. Germline-derived CDR1 and CDR2 are KGHDR and SFDVKD. CDR3 nucleotides: TGTGCCACCAGTGATTCCTCCAATGAGCAGTTCTTC. Translation: CATSDSSNEQFF.

This clone was counted a few times. The rearrangement joins TRBV6-1 to TRBJ1-6; a weak D match, TRBD1 (5 bases). The CDR3 covers 15 residues. Per germline, CDR1 MNHNS and CDR2 SASEGT. V was clipped by 2 bases and J by 10 bases, with 15 bases between them. This CDR3 is CASSERVGVASPLHF. CDR3 coding DNA: TGTGCCAGCAGTGAAAGGGTAGGGGTGGCATCACCCCTCCACTTT.

The chain is built from TRBV6-6 and TRBJ2-7; D is perhaps TRBD1 (5 bases). The germline gives CDR1 MNHNY, CDR2 SVGAGI (reference sequence). This CDR3 is 15 amino acids long. Trimming took 6 bases from V and 3 from J, leaving 18 bases between them. As DNA, the CDR3 is TGTGCCAGCAGGCCAGGGCTCAAAAGAGACTACGAGCAGTACTTC. As protein: CASRPGLKRDYEQYF.

The chain links TRBV5-1 to TRBJ1-1; 7 nucleotides match TRBD1. Trimming took 3 bases from V and 0 from J; bases not matched to a gene: 8. This CDR3 spans 16 amino acids. Germline CDR1 and CDR2: SGHRS and YFSETQ. The CDR3 DNA sequence: TGCGCCAGCAGCTATGAGACAGGGCTCATGAACACTGAAGCTTTCTTT. Translated, it gives CASSYETGLMNTEAFF.

The chain combines TRBV27 with TRBJ1-5, with a possible D match to TRBD1 (6 bases). With 7 bases removed from V and 2 bases from J, the gap between germline ends came to 12 bases. CDR1 is MNHEY and CDR2 is SMNVEV in the germline V gene (reference sequence). This CDR3 spans 14 amino acids. Written as DNA, the CDR3 is TGTGCCAGCAAACCAGGGGTAGGCAATCAGCCCCAGCATTTT. This gives the protein CASKPGVGNQPQHF.

The V and J genes are TRBV5-4 and TRBJ2-7; TRBD1 matches 7 bases. The germline V gene has CDR1 SGHNT and CDR2 YYREEE (reference sequence). This CDR3 has 16 residues. The J segment lost 0 bases and the V segment lost 0 bases, leaving 6 bases of the junction unmatched. The CDR3 here is CASSLGLGQSSYEQYF. Here the CDR3 DNA reads TGTGCCAGCAGCTTGGGTCTGGGACAGAGCTCCTACGAGCAGTACTTC.

This clone was observed a single time. CDR3 sequence: CASSQDWRGGLKTQYF. CDR3 DNA sequence: TGTGCCAGCAGCCAAGATTGGCGGGGGGGTTTAAAGACCCAGTACTTC. The rearrangement links TRBV3-1 (or the pseudogene TRBV3-2) to TRBJ2-5, with 9 bases identical to TRBD2. From germline, CDR1 is LGHDT and CDR2 YNNKEL (reference sequence). This CDR3 contains 16 residues. J was trimmed by 6 bases and V by 0 bases; bases with no gene match: 8.

The rearrangement uses TRBV19 and TRBJ2-7; 10 bases align to TRBD2. The CDR3 consists of 13 residues. Germline trimming cut 7 bases from V and 7 bases from J; bases unmatched to any gene: 7. Germline V lookup: CDR1 LNHDA, CDR2 SQIVND (reference sequence). CDR3 amino acids: CASNLAGVEEQYF. Written as DNA, the CDR3 is TGTGCCAGTAACCTAGCGGGAGTGGAGGAGCAGTACTTC.

This chain joins TRBV6-2 or TRBV6-3 and TRBJ2-3, with TRBD1 matching 7 bases. Germline lookup yields CDR1 MNHEY and CDR2 SVGEGT. V lost 5 bases, J lost 3 bases, and 2 bases stayed unmatched. The CDR3 consists of 13 residues. Here the CDR3 reads CASSPTGTDTQYF. CDR3 bases: TGTGCCAGCAGTCCGACAGGGACAGATACGCAGTATTTT.

The chain couples TRBV9 to TRBJ1-2, with 9 bases matching TRBD1. Germline V lookup: CDR1 SGDLS, CDR2 YYNGEE. V trimming: 3 bases; J trimming: 6 bases; junction bases outside the gene matches: 6. The CDR3 covers 14 residues. CDR3 nucleotides: TGTGCCAGCAGCGCACCAACAGGGGGCGATGGCTACACCTTC. Translation gives CASSAPTGGDGYTF.

This clone occurred once. The CDR3 region is CASSVGQNYEQYF. CDR3 bases: TGTGCCAGTAGTGTCGGACAGAACTACGAGCAGTACTTC. J is TRBJ2-7 and V is TRBV19; possibly TRBD1 for D (6 bases). V was cut by 5 bases and J by 3 bases, with 11 bases left in between. The CDR3 runs to 13 residues. Looked up from germline, CDR1 is LNHDA and CDR2 is SQIVND (reference sequence).

This clone was seen a handful of times. The chain couples TRBV4-1 to TRBJ2-7; 10 positions agree with TRBD2. Germline CDR1 MGHRA, CDR2 YSYEKL. This CDR3 comprises 16 residues. The ends lost 1 base at V and 5 bases at J; junction bases unmatched: 8. CDR3 DNA: TGCGCCAGCAGCCAAGTAAGGCTAGCGGGAGAAGACGAGCAGTACTTC. It specifies CASSQVRLAGEDEQYF.

The J gene is TRBJ1-1, the V gene TRBV18; D ambiguous. This CDR3 is built from 13 residues. Trimming left V 3 bases short and J 1 base short, with 6 bases between. Germline CDR1 is KGHSH and CDR2 is LQKENI. CDR3 sequence: CASSPMRNTEAFF. The CDR3 nucleotides are TGTGCCAGCTCACCGATGCGGAACACTGAAGCTTTCTTT.

This clone was seen only once. The V call is TRBV5-1, the J call TRBJ2-7; 8 bases are a match to TRBD1. V shed 4 bases and J 5 bases; nucleotides not matched to a gene: 11. The CDR3 is 15 residues long. CDR1 and CDR2 from the germline V gene are SGHRS and YFSETQ. DNA for the CDR3: TGCGCCAGCAGCCCGACCGGGACAGGAGTTAACGAGCAGTACTTC. Encoded protein: CASSPTGTGVNEQYF.

This sequence joins TRBV6-2 or TRBV6-3 and TRBJ1-5; no clear D. This CDR3 spans 12 amino acids. Germline CDR1 reads MNHEY; CDR2 reads SVGEGT. Trimming shortened V by 2 bases and J by 6 bases, and 5 bases separated the two germline ends. Here the CDR3 DNA reads TGTGCCAGCAGTTACGACACTCAGCCCCAGCATTTT. Translating gives CASSYDTQPQHF.

This chain links TRBV2 with TRBJ2-1; 11 bases agree with TRBD2. The CDR3 is 16 residues long. The trim removed 2 bases at V and 6 bases at J, leaving 6 bases unmatched. Germline lookup yields CDR1 SNHLY and CDR2 FYNNEI. Here the CDR3 reads CASSENLAGGINEQFF. The CDR3 bases are TGTGCCAGCAGTGAAAATCTAGCGGGAGGCATCAATGAGCAGTTCTTC.

The chain is built from TRBV6-5 and TRBJ2-7; TRBD1 is a possible D gene (5 bases). This CDR3 comprises 16 residues. Trimming removed 2 bases at V and 2 bases at J, with 16 bases between. Germline V CDR1 and CDR2: MNHEY, SVGAGI. The CDR3 is CASSYDMVQGPYEQYF. The CDR3 nucleotides read TGTGCCAGCAGTTACGATATGGTCCAGGGTCCCTACGAGCAGTACTTC.

V is TRBV4-3 and J is TRBJ1-1; D unclear. Germline V lookup: CDR1 LGHNA, CDR2 YSLEER. This CDR3 contains 15 residues. Trimming removed 1 base at V and 2 bases at J, with 11 bases between. CDR3 nucleotide sequence: TGCGCCAGCAGCCAAGTTTCTGGCAGTAACACTGAAGCTTTCTTT. Amino acids: CASSQVSGSNTEAFF.

The J gene is TRBJ2-3, the V gene TRBV5-1; D not resolved. The CDR3 is 15 residues long. Germline V gene sequence: CDR1 SGHRS, CDR2 YFSETQ. The V and J ends lost 1 base and 0 bases respectively, with 9 bases between them. The CDR3, as DNA: TGCGCCAGCAGCTTGATCGGTCTAAGCACAGATACGCAGTATTTT. This gives the protein CASSLIGLSTDTQYF.

The chain has TRBV28 and TRBJ1-3; D call uncertain. The CDR3 contains 14 residues. V gave up 3 bases and J gave up 4 bases, with 10 bases separating them. The germline V gene has CDR1 MDHEN and CDR2 SYDVKM. This CDR3 reads CASSFVQAGNTIYF. CDR3 bases: TGTGCCAGCAGTTTTGTCCAAGCGGGAAACACCATATATTTT.

With regard to this clone: This same CDR3 is encoded by further DNA sequences in the sample. The CDR3: CASSQDGAGRETQYF. The CDR3 DNA reads TGCGCCAGCAGCCAAGATGGGGCAGGGAGGGAGACCCAGTACTTC. This sequence joins TRBV4-1 and TRBJ2-5; maybe TRBD2 (6 bases). CDR3 size: 15 residues. Between the trimmed V and J ends, which lost 0 bases and 5 bases, there was a span of 13 bases. Germline CDR1 MGHRA, CDR2 YSYEKL.

Of note for this clone: This may be a read error, as it is one base from a much larger clone. V usage is TRBV6-5 and J usage is TRBJ1-5; possibly TRBD1 for D (5 bases). Between the trimmed V and J ends, which lost 4 bases and 4 bases, there was a span of 11 bases. CDR1 and CDR2 from the germline V gene are MNHEY and SVGAGI. This CDR3 is 14 amino acids long. The CDR3: CASSSHGGNQPQHF. CDR3 nucleotides: TGTGCCAGCAGTTCCCACGGGGGGAATCAGCCCCAGCATTTT.

J is TRBJ2-3 and V is TRBV15; 7 bases fit TRBD2. CDR1 is LNHNV, CDR2 YYDKDF, per germline (reference sequence). The junction had 4 bases not matched to a gene; V was cut back by 3 bases and J by 1 base. The CDR3 covers 15 residues. The CDR3 coding sequence is TGTGCCACCAGCAGTTTAGCGGGCGGCACAGATACGCAGTATTTT. Translating gives CATSSLAGGTDTQYF.

The chain has TRBV27 and TRBJ1-5, with 9 bases aligning to TRBD1. V trimming: 6 bases; J trimming: 6 bases; junction bases outside the gene matches: 6. CDR1 is MNHEY, CDR2 SMNVEV, per germline (reference sequence). The CDR3 is 14 residues long. CDR3 nucleotide sequence: TGTGCCAGCAGAACAGGGGGCGTGGGTCAGCCCCAGCATTTT. Translated, it gives CASRTGGVGQPQHF.

J is TRBJ1-2 and V is TRBV19; D is perhaps TRBD1 (5 bases). Per germline, CDR1 LNHDA and CDR2 SQIVND (reference sequence). The V end lost 5 bases, the J end lost 4 bases, and 11 bases lay between the germline ends. The CDR3 covers 13 residues. This CDR3 is CASSWGGGYGYTF. For the CDR3, the DNA is TGTGCCAGTAGTTGGGGGGGAGGCTATGGCTACACCTTC.